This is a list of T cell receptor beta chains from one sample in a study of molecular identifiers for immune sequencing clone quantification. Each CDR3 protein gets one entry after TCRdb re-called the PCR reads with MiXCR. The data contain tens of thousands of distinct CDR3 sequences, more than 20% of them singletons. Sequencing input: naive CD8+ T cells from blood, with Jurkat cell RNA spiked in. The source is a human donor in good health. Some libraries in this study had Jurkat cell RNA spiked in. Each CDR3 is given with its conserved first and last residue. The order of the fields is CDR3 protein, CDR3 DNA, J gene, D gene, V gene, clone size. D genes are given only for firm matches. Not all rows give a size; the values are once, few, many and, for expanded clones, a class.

CSAHQRVQISYEQYF,TGCAGTGCACATCAGCGAGTCCAAATCTCCTACGAGCAGTACTTC,TRBJ2-7,-,TRBV20-1,few
CASSWWVMNTEAFF,TGTGCCAGCAGCTGGTGGGTTATGAACACTGAAGCTTTCTTT,TRBJ1-1,-,TRBV5-6,many
CASSQDSSGGGNEQFF,TGCGCCAGCAGCCAAGATAGTAGCGGGGGCGGTAATGAGCAGTTCTTC,TRBJ2-1,TRBD2,TRBV4-3,few
CASSLWRDTQYF,TGTGCCAGCAGTTTATGGCGAGATACGCAGTATTTT,TRBJ2-3,-,TRBV28,many
CASRPNAGTSTDTQYF,TGCGCCAGCAGGCCAAACGCCGGGACCAGCACAGATACGCAGTATTTT,TRBJ2-3,-,TRBV5-1,few
CASRPTMLTGLSYEQYF,TGTGCCAGCAGGCCCACCATGTTGACAGGTTTATCCTACGAGCAGTACTTC,TRBJ2-7,-,TRBV6-5,-
CASSHTSGGGYEQYF,TGTGCCAGCAGCCACACGAGCGGGGGAGGGTACGAGCAGTACTTC,TRBJ2-7,TRBD2,TRBV7-9,many
CASSMTGGLTDTQYF,TGTGCCAGTAGTATGACAGGGGGTTTGACAGATACGCAGTATTTT,TRBJ2-3,TRBD1,TRBV19,-
CASSQDRYTGELFF,TGTGCCAGCAGTCAAGACAGATACACCGGGGAGCTGTTTTTT,TRBJ2-2,-,TRBV12-3/TRBV12-4,many
CATAGQVNNEQFF,TGTGCCACCGCGGGACAGGTTAACAATGAGCAGTTCTTC,TRBJ2-1,TRBD1,TRBV6-6,many
CSARETGERSGSYQETQYF,TGCAGTGCTAGAGAAACGGGCGAAAGGAGCGGGAGCTACCAAGAGACCCAGTACTTC,TRBJ2-5,TRBD2,TRBV20-1,-
CASTTGQGATGELFF,TGTGCCAGTACCACGGGGCAGGGGGCTACCGGGGAGCTGTTTTTT,TRBJ2-2,TRBD1,TRBV19,-
CASGPFRYF,TGTGCCAGCGGCCCCTTTCGGTACTTC,TRBJ2-7,-,TRBV27,many
CASSFSGRNQPQHF,TGTGCCAGCAGTTTTTCAGGGCGCAATCAGCCCCAGCATTTT,TRBJ1-5,-,TRBV27,many
CASSSGTGDEKLFF,TGTGCCAGCAGTTCCGGGACAGGGGACGAAAAACTGTTTTTT,TRBJ1-4,TRBD1,TRBV12-3/TRBV12-4,many
CASSPDYASYNEQSF,TGTGCCAGCAGTCCGGACTACGCCTCCTACAATGAGCAGTCCTTC,TRBJ2-1,-,TRBV2,-
CSASPLIRGQETQYF,TGCAGTGCTAGCCCCCTGATACGAGGGCAAGAGACCCAGTACTTC,TRBJ2-5,-,TRBV20-1,few
CASSIDHWTATGELFF,TGTGCCAGTAGTATAGATCACTGGACGGCGACCGGGGAGCTGTTTTTT,TRBJ2-2,-,TRBV19,-
CATRQGSHNEQFF,TGTGCCACGCGACAGGGTTCCCACAATGAGCAGTTCTTC,TRBJ2-1,TRBD1,TRBV24-1,-
CASSSIDPGGGDANTGELFF,TGTGCCAGCAGCTCGATCGATCCAGGGGGCGGGGACGCGAACACCGGGGAGCTGTTTTTT,TRBJ2-2,TRBD1,TRBV11-1,few
CASSPWAGGQQETQYF,TGTGCCAGCAGCCCCTGGGCGGGGGGCCAACAAGAGACCCAGTACTTC,TRBJ2-5,TRBD2,TRBV7-9,-
CASNDIANEQYF,TGTGCCAGCAATGACATAGCTAACGAGCAGTACTTC,TRBJ2-7,-,TRBV28,few
CASSLWTAGETQYF,TGTGCCAGCAGCTTGTGGACAGCGGGGGAGACCCAGTACTTC,TRBJ2-5,-,TRBV5-4,many
CASSLSSGAYTDTQYF,TGTGCCAGCAGCTTAAGTAGCGGGGCGTATACAGATACGCAGTATTTT,TRBJ2-3,TRBD2,TRBV13,-
CASSYQGEAFF,TGTGCCAGCAGTTACCAAGGAGAAGCTTTCTTT,TRBJ1-1,-,TRBV6-6,few
CAISEVGVRETQYF,TGTGCCATCAGTGAGGTCGGGGTGCGAGAGACCCAGTACTTC,TRBJ2-5,-,TRBV10-3,-